A single sample is the source of the 11 T cell receptor beta chains below, sequenced in a study of blood T cell repertoires in COVID-19. TCRdb keeps only in-frame clones here, not all; method: immunoSEQ multiplex PCR. Of hundreds of thousands of clones in the sample, 86% were seen once. Sequenced: PBMCs or T cells enriched from blood (not recorded which). The receptors were sampled from a young man who had recovered from COVID-19.

For the CDR3, the DNA is TGTGCCAGCAGTCCTGGGACAGGGTACCTCTCACCCCTCCACTTT. It translates to CASSPGTGYLSPLHF. The J gene is TRBJ1-6, the V gene TRBV27, with 9 bases that match TRBD1. The CDR3 length is 15 residues. Germline V gene sequence: CDR1 MNHEY, CDR2 SMNVEV (reference sequence). Trimming removed 5 bases from V and 10 bases from J; junction bases left unmatched: 9.

This clone has only one observation. CDR3 sequence: CASSFSLAGAITDTQYF. In DNA form, the CDR3 reads TGTGCCAGCAGCTTCTCTCTAGCGGGGGCCATCACAGATACGCAGTATTTT. V usage is TRBV7-9 and J usage is TRBJ2-3; the match to TRBD2 covers 10 bases. CDR3 length: 17 residues. Germline V gene lookup returns CDR1 SEHNR and CDR2 FQNEAQ (reference sequence). J gave up 2 bases and V 3 bases, and 8 bases lay outside the gene matches.

The J gene is TRBJ1-1, the V gene TRBV19, with TRBD1 as a possible D gene (5 bases). The CDR3 runs to 12 residues. In germline, CDR1 is LNHDA, CDR2 SQIVND (reference sequence). V was shortened by 7 bases and J by 1 base, with 7 bases between the two germline ends. CDR3 amino acids: CASTQGNTEAFF. The CDR3 bases are TGTGCCAGTACCCAGGGGAACACTGAAGCTTTCTTT.

The gene calls are TRBV24-1 and TRBJ1-5; D perhaps matches TRBD1 (5 bases). The CDR3 runs 18 residues. Trimming shortened V by 2 bases and J by 3 bases, and 19 bases separated the two germline ends. Germline values: CDR1 KGHDR, CDR2 SFDVKD. The CDR3 nucleotides read TGTGCCACCAGTGATTCCAGTTGGGGAGGGGCGCTCAATCAGCCCCAGCATTTT. Its protein product is CATSDSSWGGALNQPQHF.

The chain links TRBV5-6 to TRBJ1-1; D call uncertain. The CDR3 has 12 residues. Germline V gene sequence: CDR1 SGHDT, CDR2 YYEEEE. V was pared by 3 bases and J by 2 bases, with 5 bases between. The CDR3 protein is CASSSYNTEAFF. CDR3 DNA sequence: TGTGCCAGCAGCTCCTATAACACTGAAGCTTTCTTT.

The chain uses TRBV5-1 and TRBJ2-6; possibly TRBD1 for D (6 bases). Germline V gene lookup returns CDR1 SGHRS and CDR2 YFSETQ. The CDR3 is 19 residues long. Deletions cut 4 bases from V and 1 base from J, with 21 bases between. CDR3 region: CASSPRTVKALSGANVLTF. The CDR3 DNA sequence: TGCGCCAGCAGCCCAAGGACAGTAAAAGCTTTATCTGGGGCCAACGTCCTGACTTTC. Using reference TRBV5-1 and TRBJ2-6 for the parts outside the CDR3, the full variable domain is KAGVTQTPRYLIKTRGQQVTLSCSPISGHRSVSWYQQTPGQGLQFLFEYFSETQRNKGNFPGRFSGRQFSNSRSEMNVSTLELGDSALYLCASSPRTVKALSGANVLTFGAGSRLTVL.

The gene calls are TRBV9 and TRBJ2-6; D possibly corresponds to TRBD2 (5 bases). CDR3 length: 15 amino acids. The germline CDR1 and CDR2 sequences are SGDLS and YYNGEE. Trimming left V 0 bases short and J 4 bases short, with 8 bases between. The CDR3 is CASSVGGSGANVLTF. The CDR3 DNA reads TGTGCCAGCAGCGTAGGCGGGTCGGGGGCCAACGTCCTGACTTTC. The full variable domain, with the rest looked up from reference TRBV9 and TRBJ2-6, is DSGVTQTPKHLITATGQRVTLRCSPRSGDLSVYWYQQSLDQGLQFLIQYYNGEERAKGNILERFSAQQFPDLHSELNLSSLELGDSALYFCASSVGGSGANVLTFGAGSRLTVL.

The chain links TRBV18 to TRBJ2-2; no firm D call. There are 15 residues in the CDR3. Germline V gives CDR1 KGHSH, CDR2 LQKENI. Trimming cost V 6 bases and J 0 bases, with 11 bases left between them. CDR3 nucleotide sequence: TGTGCCAGCTCTATGAGCGCGACGAACACCGGGGAGCTGTTTTTT. This gives the protein CASSMSATNTGELFF.

The chain joins TRBV15 to TRBJ2-1; the match to TRBD2 covers 11 bases. Germline-derived CDR1 and CDR2 are LNHNV and YYDKDF (reference sequence). J gave up 6 bases and V 4 bases, and 5 bases lay outside the gene matches. This CDR3 comprises 15 residues. The CDR3 region has the DNA TGTGCCACCAGCACTCAAGGGACTAGCGGCAATGAGCAGTTCTTC. Translated: CATSTQGTSGNEQFF.

This clone is a singleton in its sample. The chain joins TRBV28 to TRBJ1-6, with TRBD1 as a possible D gene (6 bases). The V gene's germline CDR1 is MDHEN and CDR2 SYDVKM. CDR3 length equals 15 residues. V dropped 6 bases and J dropped 10 bases, with 19 bases sitting between them. The CDR3: CASRASEGVLSPLHF. CDR3 coding DNA: TGTGCCAGCAGGGCTTCAGAGGGGGTACTCTCACCCCTCCACTTT.

The V call is TRBV5-4, the J call TRBJ2-3, with D tentatively TRBD2 (7 bases). Germline V gene lookup returns CDR1 SGHNT and CDR2 YYREEE (reference sequence). The CDR3 runs 16 residues. The V end was cut by 4 bases, the J end by 3 bases, with 18 bases between. DNA of the CDR3: TGTGCCAGCAGCGGAATGAATAGGGGGGGGACAGATACGCAGTATTTT. This encodes CASSGMNRGGTDTQYF. Using reference TRBV5-4 and TRBJ2-3 for the parts outside the CDR3, the full variable domain is ETGVTQSPTHLIKTRGQQVTLRCSSQSGHNTVSWYQQALGQGPQFIFQYYREEENGRGNFPPRFSGLQFPNYSSELNVNALELDDSALYLCASSGMNRGGTDTQYFGPGTRLTVL.